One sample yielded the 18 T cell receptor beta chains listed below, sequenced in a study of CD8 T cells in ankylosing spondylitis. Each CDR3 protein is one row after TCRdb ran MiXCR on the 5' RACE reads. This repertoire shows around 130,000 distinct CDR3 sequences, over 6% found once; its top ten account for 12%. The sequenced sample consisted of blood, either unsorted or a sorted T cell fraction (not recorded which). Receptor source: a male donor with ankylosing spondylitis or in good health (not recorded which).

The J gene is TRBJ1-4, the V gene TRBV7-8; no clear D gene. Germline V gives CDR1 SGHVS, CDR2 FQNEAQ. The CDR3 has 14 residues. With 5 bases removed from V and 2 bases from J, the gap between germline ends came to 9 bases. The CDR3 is CASSDRETNEKLFF. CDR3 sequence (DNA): TGTGCCAGCAGCGACCGGGAGACTAATGAAAAACTGTTTTTT.

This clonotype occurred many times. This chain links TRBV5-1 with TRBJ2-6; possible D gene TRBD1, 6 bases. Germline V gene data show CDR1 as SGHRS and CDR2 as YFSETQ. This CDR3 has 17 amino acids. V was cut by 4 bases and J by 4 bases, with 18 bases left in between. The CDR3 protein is CASSNSLTGSGANVLTF. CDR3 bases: TGCGCCAGCAGCAATTCACTCACAGGGTCGGGGGCCAACGTCCTGACTTTC.

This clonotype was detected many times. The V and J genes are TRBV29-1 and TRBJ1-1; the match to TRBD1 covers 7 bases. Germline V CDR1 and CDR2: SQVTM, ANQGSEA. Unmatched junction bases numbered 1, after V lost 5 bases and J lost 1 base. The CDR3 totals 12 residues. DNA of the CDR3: TGCAGCGTTCGGACAGGGAACACTGAAGCTTTCTTT. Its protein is CSVRTGNTEAFF.

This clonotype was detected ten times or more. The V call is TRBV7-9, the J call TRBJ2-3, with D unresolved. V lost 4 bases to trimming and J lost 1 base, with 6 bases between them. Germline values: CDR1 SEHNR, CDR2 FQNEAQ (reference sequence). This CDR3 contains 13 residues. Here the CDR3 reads CASSSQGTDTQYF. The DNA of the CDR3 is TGTGCCAGCAGCTCCCAGGGCACAGATACGCAGTATTTT.

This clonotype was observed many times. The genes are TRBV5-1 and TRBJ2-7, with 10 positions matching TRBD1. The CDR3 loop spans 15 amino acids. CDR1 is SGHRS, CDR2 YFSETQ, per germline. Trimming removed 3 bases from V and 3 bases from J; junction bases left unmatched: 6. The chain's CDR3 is CASSSPGQGNYEQYF. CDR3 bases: TGCGCCAGCAGCTCCCCGGGACAGGGGAACTACGAGCAGTACTTC.

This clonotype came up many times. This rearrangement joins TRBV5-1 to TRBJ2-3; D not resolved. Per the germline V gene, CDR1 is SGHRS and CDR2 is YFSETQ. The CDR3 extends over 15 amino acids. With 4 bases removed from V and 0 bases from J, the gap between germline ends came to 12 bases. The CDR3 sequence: CASSPQPASTDTQYF. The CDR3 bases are TGCGCCAGCAGCCCGCAGCCAGCTAGCACAGATACGCAGTATTTT.

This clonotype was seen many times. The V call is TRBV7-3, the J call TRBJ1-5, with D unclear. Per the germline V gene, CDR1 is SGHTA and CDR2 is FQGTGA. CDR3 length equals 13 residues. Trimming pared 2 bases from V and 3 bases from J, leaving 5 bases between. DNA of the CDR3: TGTGCCAGCAGCTTACTCGCCAATCAGCCCCAGCATTTT. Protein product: CASSLLANQPQHF.

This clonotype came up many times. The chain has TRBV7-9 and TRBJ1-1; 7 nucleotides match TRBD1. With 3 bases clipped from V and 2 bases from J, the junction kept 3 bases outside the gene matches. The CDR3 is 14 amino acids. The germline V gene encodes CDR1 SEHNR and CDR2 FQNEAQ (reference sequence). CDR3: CASSFGTDNTEAFF. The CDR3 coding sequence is TGTGCCAGCAGCTTCGGGACAGACAACACTGAAGCTTTCTTT.

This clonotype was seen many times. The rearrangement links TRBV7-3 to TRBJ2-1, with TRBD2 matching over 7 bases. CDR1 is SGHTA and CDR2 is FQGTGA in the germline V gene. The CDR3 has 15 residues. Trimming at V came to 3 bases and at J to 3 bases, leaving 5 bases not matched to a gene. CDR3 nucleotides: TGTGCCAGCAGCTTTGCGCCGGGAGGCTACAATGAGCAGTTCTTC. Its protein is CASSFAPGGYNEQFF. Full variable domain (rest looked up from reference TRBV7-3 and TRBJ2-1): GAGVSQTPSNKVTEKGKYVELRCDPISGHTALYWYRQSLGQGPEFLIYFQGTGAADDSGLPNDRFFAVRPEGSVSTLKIQRTERGDSAVYLCASSFAPGGYNEQFFGPGTRLTVL.

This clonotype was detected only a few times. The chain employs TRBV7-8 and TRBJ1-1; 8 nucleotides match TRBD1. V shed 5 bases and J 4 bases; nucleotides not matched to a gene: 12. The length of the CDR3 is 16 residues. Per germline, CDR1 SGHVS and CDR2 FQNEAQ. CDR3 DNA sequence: TGTGCCAGCAGCCTGGGGACAGGTAGTGAAGGCACTGAAGCTTTCTTT. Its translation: CASSLGTGSEGTEAFF. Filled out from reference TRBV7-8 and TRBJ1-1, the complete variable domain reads GAGVSQSPRYKVAKRGQDVALRCDPISGHVSLFWYQQALGQGPEFLTYFQNEAQLDKSGLPSDRFFAERPEGSVSTLKIQRTQQEDSAVYLCASSLGTGSEGTEAFFGQGTRLTVV.

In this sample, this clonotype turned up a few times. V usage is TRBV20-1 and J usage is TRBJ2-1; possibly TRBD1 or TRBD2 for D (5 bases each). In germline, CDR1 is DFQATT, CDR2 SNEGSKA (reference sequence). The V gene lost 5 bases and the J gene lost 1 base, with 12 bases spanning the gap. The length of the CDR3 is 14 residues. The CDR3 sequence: CSAEGTASYNEQFF. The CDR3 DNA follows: TGCAGTGCTGAGGGGACGGCATCCTACAATGAGCAGTTCTTC.

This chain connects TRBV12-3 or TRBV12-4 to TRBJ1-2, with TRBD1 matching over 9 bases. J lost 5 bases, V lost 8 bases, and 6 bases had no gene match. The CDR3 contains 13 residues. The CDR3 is CASRTGGRYGYTF. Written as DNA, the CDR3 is TGTGCCAGCCGAACAGGGGGCAGGTATGGCTACACCTTC.

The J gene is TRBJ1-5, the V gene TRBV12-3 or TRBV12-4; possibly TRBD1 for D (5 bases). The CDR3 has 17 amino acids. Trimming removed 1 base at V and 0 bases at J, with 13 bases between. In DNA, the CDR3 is TGTGCCAGCAGTTTAGTTCTGAGGGGATTTAGCAATCAGCCCCAGCATTTT. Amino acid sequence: CASSLVLRGFSNQPQHF.

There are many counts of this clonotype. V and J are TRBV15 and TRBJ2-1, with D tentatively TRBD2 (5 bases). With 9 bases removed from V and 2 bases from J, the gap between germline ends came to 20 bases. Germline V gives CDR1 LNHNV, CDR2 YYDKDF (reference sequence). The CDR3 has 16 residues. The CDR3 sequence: CATRQKLGDPYNEQFF. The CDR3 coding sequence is TGTGCCACGCGTCAGAAGCTGGGAGACCCCTACAATGAGCAGTTCTTC.

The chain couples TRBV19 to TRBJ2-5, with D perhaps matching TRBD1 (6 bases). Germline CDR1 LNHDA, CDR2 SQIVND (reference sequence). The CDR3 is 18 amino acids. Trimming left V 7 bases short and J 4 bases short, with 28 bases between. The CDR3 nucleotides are TGTGCCAGTATGGGGAGCAACCCAGGGGTAGACGTTGGAGAGACCCAGTACTTC. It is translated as CASMGSNPGVDVGETQYF.

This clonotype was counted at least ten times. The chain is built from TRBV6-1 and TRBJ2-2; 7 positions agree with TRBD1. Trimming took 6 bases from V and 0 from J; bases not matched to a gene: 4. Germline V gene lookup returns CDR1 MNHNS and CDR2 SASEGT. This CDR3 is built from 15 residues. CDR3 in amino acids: CASSRQGTNTGELFF. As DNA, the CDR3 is TGTGCCAGCAGCCGACAGGGTACGAACACCGGGGAGCTGTTTTTT.

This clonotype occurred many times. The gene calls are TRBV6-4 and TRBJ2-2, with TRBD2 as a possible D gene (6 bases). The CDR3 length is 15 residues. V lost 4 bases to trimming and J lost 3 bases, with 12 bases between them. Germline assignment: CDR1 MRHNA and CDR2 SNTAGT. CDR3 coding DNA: TGTGCCAGCAGTGGGGGGGAATCGGACACCGGGGAGCTGTTTTTT. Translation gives CASSGGESDTGELFF.

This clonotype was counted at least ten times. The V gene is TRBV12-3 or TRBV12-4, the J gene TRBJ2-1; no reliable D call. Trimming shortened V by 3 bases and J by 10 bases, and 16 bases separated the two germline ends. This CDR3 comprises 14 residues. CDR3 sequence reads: CASSLEPGLDEQFF. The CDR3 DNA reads TGTGCCAGCAGTTTGGAACCGGGCCTGGACGAGCAGTTCTTC.